This T cell receptor beta chain was captured by sequencing in a study of cytomegalovirus exposure and HLA in healthy donors. Regarding the study as a whole: A link between a missense DCLRE1C variant and TCR beta V- and J-gene trimming emerged from a later analysis. Presence/absence analysis assumed near-uniform sequencing depth across donors. Later, TCR association rates were found to vary by HLA locus, highest for DRB1 and lowest for HLA-C. In an earlier analysis, about 87% or about 30%: the productive usage of most TCR beta V segments.

With 0 bases removed from V and 7 bases from J, the gap between germline ends came to 8 bases. The CDR3 consists of 14 residues. The germline gives CDR1 SGHTS, CDR2 YDEGEE. PCR employed 60 Vbeta and 13 Jbeta primers. The data were produced by immunoSEQ multiplex PCR, yet TCRdb's version contains in-frame clones alone and is incomplete. The table lists around 90,000 clones, 82% of them singletons. Remarks on this clone: The antigen is undetermined.

The rearrangement uses TRBV5-8 and TRBJ1-6, with D possibly being TRBD1 (5 bases). The sequence came from a man aged 50 or older in good health and CMV-seronegative. The specimen sequenced was PBMCs. The CDR3 loop is CASSLGQRNSPLHF. CDR3 in DNA: TGTGCCAGCAGCTTGGGACAGCGCAATTCACCCCTCCACTTT.